The 27 T cell receptor beta chains below were found in one sample sequenced in a study of blood T cell repertoires in COVID-19. Using immunoSEQ multiplex PCR, the repertoire was profiled, and TCRdb retains in-frame clones only, with some absent. The data hold about 140,000 clones, with 78% observed a single time. Sequences were obtained from peripheral blood. These receptors were obtained from a woman aged 55-75 years with acute or convalescent COVID-19.

This chain links TRBV10-3 with TRBJ2-7, with TRBD2 as a possible D gene (6 bases). Germline lookup yields CDR1 ENHRY and CDR2 SYGVKD. The CDR3 covers 12 residues. The V gene lost 8 bases and the J gene lost 0 bases, with 8 bases spanning the gap. The CDR3 loop is CAIGGSSYEQYF. Written as DNA, the CDR3 is TGTGCCATCGGGGGGAGCTCCTACGAGCAGTACTTC.

This chain joins TRBV5-1 and TRBJ1-2; TRBD1 might be the D (6 bases). V gave up 3 bases and J gave up 2 bases, with 11 bases separating them. Germline lookup yields CDR1 SGHRS and CDR2 YFSETQ. There are 14 residues in the CDR3. The CDR3, as DNA: TGCGCCAGCAGCTCAAAAACAGGGAACTATGGCTACACCTTC. This encodes CASSSKTGNYGYTF.

In its sample, this clone was seen once. This chain links TRBV6-5 with TRBJ2-3; D possibly corresponds to TRBD1 (8 bases). Germline loops: CDR1 MNHEY, CDR2 SVGAGI. V lost 4 bases and J 5 bases, leaving 16 bases between the germline ends. This CDR3 has 15 residues. CDR3 amino acids: CASSFDRGGIDTQYF. DNA of the CDR3: TGTGCCAGCAGTTTCGACAGGGGAGGGATAGATACGCAGTATTTT.

In DNA, the CDR3 is TGTGCCAGCTCACCACCGCTTTTTGCAGTAAACTATGGCTACACCTTC. Encoded protein: CASSPPLFAVNYGYTF. The chain employs TRBV18 and TRBJ1-2, with no clear D. The V end lost 0 bases, the J end lost 2 bases, and 13 bases lay between the germline ends. The CDR3 is 16 amino acids. CDR1 is KGHSH and CDR2 is LQKENI in the germline V gene. Supplemented by reference TRBV18 and TRBJ1-2, the full variable domain reads NAGVMQNPRHLVRRRGQEARLRCSPMKGHSHVYWYRQLPEEGLKFMVYLQKENIIDESGMPKERFSAEFPKEGPSILRIQQVVRGDSAAYFCASSPPLFAVNYGYTFGSGTRLTVV.

In DNA form, the CDR3 reads TGTGCCTGTTCGAGGAGCGGACGCTCCTACGAGCAGTACTTC. It codes for CACSRSGRSYEQYF. The V gene is TRBV30, the J gene TRBJ2-7, with a weak D call TRBD2 (5 bases). The germline CDR1 and CDR2 sequences are GTSNPN and SVGIG (reference sequence). There are 14 residues in the CDR3. Between the trimmed V and J ends, which lost 6 bases and 0 bases, there was a span of 15 bases.

The J gene is TRBJ2-1, the V gene TRBV29-1; 13 positions agree with TRBD2. Germline lookup yields CDR1 SQVTM and CDR2 ANQGSEA. The CDR3 totals 15 residues. Unmatched junction bases numbered 7, after V lost 4 bases and J lost 7 bases. The CDR3 loop reads CSVAYTSGRGNEQFF. CDR3 DNA sequence: TGCAGCGTTGCCTATACTAGCGGGAGGGGGAATGAGCAGTTCTTC.

V gene TRBV7-9 combines with J gene TRBJ2-7; a possible D gene is TRBD2 (6 bases). This CDR3 has 14 residues. V lost 5 bases, J lost 3 bases, and 14 bases lay in between. CDR1 is SEHNR, CDR2 FQNEAQ, per germline (reference sequence). CDR3 protein: CASSRGGLYYEQYF. CDR3 coding DNA: TGTGCCAGCAGCCGGGGAGGATTGTACTACGAGCAGTACTTC.

V and J are TRBV18 and TRBJ2-1, with 11 bases that match TRBD2. Looked up from germline, CDR1 is KGHSH and CDR2 is LQKENI. The V gene end was trimmed by 2 bases and the J gene end by 8 bases; junction bases not matched to a gene: 8. The CDR3 totals 16 residues. This CDR3 is CASSPTSGSGGDEQFF. The CDR3 DNA is TGTGCCAGCTCACCAACTAGCGGGAGTGGAGGCGATGAGCAGTTCTTC.

The chain employs TRBV28 and TRBJ2-1; 12 bases align to TRBD2. Germline lookup yields CDR1 MDHEN and CDR2 SYDVKM. V lost 2 bases, J lost 4 bases, and 3 bases stayed unmatched. The length of the CDR3 is 16 residues. CDR3 sequence: CASSLGLAGTYNEQFF. The CDR3 DNA sequence: TGTGCCAGCAGTTTAGGACTAGCGGGAACTTACAATGAGCAGTTCTTC.

This sequence joins TRBV27 and TRBJ1-1, with 7 bases matching TRBD1. The CDR3 runs to 16 residues. Germline assignment: CDR1 MNHEY and CDR2 SMNVEV (reference sequence). With 4 bases clipped from V and 4 bases from J, the junction kept 12 bases outside the gene matches. The CDR3 coding sequence is TGTGCCAGCAGTTCTCGGACAGGACGGGCGAGCACTGAAGCTTTCTTT. Amino acids: CASSSRTGRASTEAFF.

This clone was observed once. The chain recombines TRBV6-5 with TRBJ2-2, with D unclear. Germline-derived CDR1 and CDR2 are MNHEY and SVGAGI. V was trimmed by 0 bases and J by 2 bases, leaving 10 bases between them. There are 16 residues in the CDR3. CDR3 protein: CASSYSPRTNTGELFF. DNA for the CDR3: TGTGCCAGCAGTTACTCCCCGCGAACCAACACCGGGGAGCTGTTTTTT.

The chain uses TRBV18 and TRBJ1-1; possibly TRBD1 for D (5 bases). This CDR3 has 14 amino acids. V lost 3 bases and J 3 bases, leaving 11 bases between the germline ends. Germline CDR1 is KGHSH and CDR2 is LQKENI. CDR3: CASSPGARDTEAFF. The CDR3 DNA sequence: TGTGCCAGCTCACCTGGGGCTCGTGACACTGAAGCTTTCTTT. Supplemented by reference TRBV18 and TRBJ1-1, the full variable domain reads NAGVMQNPRHLVRRRGQEARLRCSPMKGHSHVYWYRQLPEEGLKFMVYLQKENIIDESGMPKERFSAEFPKEGPSILRIQQVVRGDSAAYFCASSPGARDTEAFFGQGTRLTVV.

This clone was seen only a few times. This chain joins TRBV30 and TRBJ1-4; 7 bases are shared with TRBD1. V lost 5 bases, J lost 7 bases, and 7 bases stayed unmatched. CDR1 is GTSNPN and CDR2 is SVGIG in the germline V gene (reference sequence). CDR3 length equals 13 residues. The CDR3 protein is CAWGGTVGEKLFF. The CDR3, as DNA: TGTGCCTGGGGCGGGACAGTAGGTGAAAAACTGTTTTTT.

The chain combines TRBV28 with TRBJ2-1; D is perhaps TRBD1 (5 bases). The V end lost 5 bases, the J end lost 15 bases, and 14 bases lay between the germline ends. Germline V gives CDR1 MDHEN, CDR2 SYDVKM. This CDR3 has 11 amino acids. CDR3 DNA: TGTGCCAGCAGTACGAGACAGCGCCGGTTCTTC. Amino acid sequence: CASSTRQRRFF.

The chain combines TRBV5-1 with TRBJ1-5; tentatively, D is TRBD1 (5 bases). The V and J ends lost 1 base and 0 bases respectively, with 11 bases between them. The CDR3 length is 16 residues. Per germline, CDR1 SGHRS and CDR2 YFSETQ. The CDR3 sequence is CASSLLGGDSNQPQHF. CDR3 DNA sequence: TGCGCCAGCAGCTTGTTGGGAGGGGATAGCAATCAGCCCCAGCATTTT.

The CDR3 DNA sequence: TGTGCCAGCAGTCCCGCGGGGGGCTATGGCTACACCTTC. Its translation: CASSPAGGYGYTF. This chain uses TRBV5-4 with TRBJ1-2; tentative D call: TRBD1 (5 bases). This CDR3 region has 13 residues. V shed 5 bases and J shed 4 bases, with 12 bases lying between them. Germline V lookup: CDR1 SGHNT, CDR2 YYREEE (reference sequence). Using reference TRBV5-4 and TRBJ1-2 for the parts outside the CDR3, the full variable domain is ETGVTQSPTHLIKTRGQQVTLRCSSQSGHNTVSWYQQALGQGPQFIFQYYREEENGRGNFPPRFSGLQFPNYSSELNVNALELDDSALYLCASSPAGGYGYTFGSGTRLTVV.

A single count supports this clone. The CDR3 bases are TGTGCCAGCAGCTTTACGGGACTAGCGGGGTTCGAGCAGTTCTTC. This sequence encodes CASSFTGLAGFEQFF. V and J are TRBV7-9 and TRBJ2-1; 13 nucleotides match TRBD2. CDR3 length equals 15 residues. Germline assignment: CDR1 SEHNR and CDR2 FQNEAQ (reference sequence). The ends lost 3 bases at V and 10 bases at J; junction bases unmatched: 6.

Only one count was recorded for this clone. The CDR3 region has the DNA TGTGCCAGCAGCTTAGGCGGGAGCTCCTACAATGAGCAGTTCTTC. This sequence encodes CASSLGGSSYNEQFF. The rearrangement uses TRBV5-6 and TRBJ2-1, with 7 bases lining up with TRBD2. J lost 0 bases, V lost 2 bases, and 2 bases had no gene match. In germline, CDR1 is SGHDT, CDR2 YYEEEE. CDR3 length equals 15 residues.

CDR3 region: CASSYTAGGETQYF. CDR3 nucleotide sequence: TGTGCCAGCAGTTACACGGCGGGAGGAGAGACCCAGTACTTC. V and J are TRBV6-2 or TRBV6-3 and TRBJ2-5, with 8 bases identical to TRBD2. Trimming cost V 2 bases and J 4 bases; bases outside gene matches: 3. Germline V CDR1 and CDR2: MNHEY, SVGEGT. CDR3 length equals 14 residues.

V is TRBV11-3 and J is TRBJ2-5, with TRBD2 as a possible D gene (6 bases). Trimming left V 1 base short and J 2 bases short, with 11 bases between. Per the germline V gene, CDR1 is SGHNT and CDR2 is YENEEA. The CDR3 is 15 residues long. CDR3 protein: CASSLGAGRQETQYF. CDR3 in DNA: TGTGCCAGCAGCTTAGGGGCAGGGAGGCAAGAGACCCAGTACTTC.

The rearrangement links TRBV28 to TRBJ2-7; 8 bases fit TRBD1. The junction had 14 bases not matched to a gene; V was cut back by 1 base and J by 6 bases. Germline V gene sequence: CDR1 MDHEN, CDR2 SYDVKM. The CDR3 has 17 amino acids. CDR3 amino acids: CASSLSGTGQSGAEQYF. In DNA, the CDR3 is TGTGCCAGCAGTTTATCGGGGACAGGACAAAGTGGGGCCGAGCAGTACTTC.

The chain carries TRBV7-8 and TRBJ2-7, with 7 bases identical to TRBD2. J gave up 3 bases and V 5 bases, and 7 bases lay outside the gene matches. The CDR3 is 14 amino acids. The germline V gene encodes CDR1 SGHVS and CDR2 FQNEAQ. The CDR3 reads CASSNGLVHYEQYF. In DNA form, the CDR3 reads TGTGCCAGCAGCAACGGACTAGTTCACTACGAGCAGTACTTC.

This chain connects TRBV6-4 to TRBJ2-3; 7 nucleotides align to TRBD2. The CDR3 is 16 residues long. V was clipped by 4 bases and J by 4 bases; unmatched bases: 11. Germline assignment: CDR1 MRHNA and CDR2 SNTAGT. The CDR3 loop reads CASSAGGGLVADTQYF. The CDR3 DNA reads as TGTGCCAGCAGTGCTGGGGGAGGGCTTGTCGCAGATACGCAGTATTTT.

The V gene is TRBV28, the J gene TRBJ2-7; no clear D gene. Trimming stripped 7 bases from V and 0 bases from J, with 7 bases between. The CDR3 runs to 12 residues. Germline-derived CDR1 and CDR2 are MDHEN and SYDVKM. The CDR3 sequence: CASTADSYEQYF. CDR3 in DNA: TGTGCCAGCACGGCGGACTCCTACGAGCAGTACTTC.

V is TRBV7-9 and J is TRBJ2-7; the match to TRBD1 covers 8 bases. CDR1 SEHNR and CDR2 FQNEAQ come from the germline V gene (reference sequence). The CDR3 has 15 residues. V lost 5 bases, J lost 1 base, and 7 bases stayed unmatched. CDR3 amino acids: CASSGWRTGSYEQYF. The CDR3 DNA is TGTGCCAGCAGCGGTTGGAGGACAGGGTCCTACGAGCAGTACTTC.

V and J are TRBV10-3 and TRBJ1-5; D is perhaps TRBD1 (5 bases). V was shortened by 5 bases and J by 6 bases, with 8 bases between the two germline ends. The CDR3 sequence is 12 residues long. In germline, CDR1 is ENHRY, CDR2 SYGVKD. The CDR3 spells CAISSGLQPQHF. CDR3 bases: TGTGCCATCAGTTCAGGGCTTCAGCCCCAGCATTTT.

The rearrangement joins TRBV28 to TRBJ2-1; D gene uncertain. V shed 1 base and J shed 0 bases, with 7 bases lying between them. CDR1 and CDR2 from the germline V gene are MDHEN and SYDVKM. The length of the CDR3 is 15 residues. CDR3 residues: CASSLSKSSYNEQFF. In DNA form, the CDR3 reads TGTGCCAGCAGTTTATCGAAGAGCTCCTACAATGAGCAGTTCTTC.